This TCR beta chain was obtained from a study of blood T cell repertoires in COVID-19. For the study at large: Researchers got acute and convalescent COVID-19 samples from the United States, Italy and Spain.

Remarks on this clone: Mismatch with germline at one junction end may stem from a read error.

Original processing notes: Cell counts per sample came from amplifying reference gene primers. The repertoire was sequenced with immunoSEQ multiplex PCR; TCRdb's copy has only in-frame clones and lacks some. For V, J and clone size, that table is used; D and trimming come from the DNA. Of 110,000 to 150,000 clones listed, 70% to 90% are singletons. The germline CDR1 and CDR2 sequences are LGHNA and YSLEER. The CDR3 runs 17 residues. Source material: peripheral blood. The chain has TRBV4-3 and TRBJ2-7, with D uncertain. This clonotype originated in a woman between 50 and 59 years old with acute or convalescent COVID-19. This CDR3 is CASSEDEYSGIPHEQYF. The CDR3, as DNA: TGCGCCAGCAGCGAAGACGAATATTCGGGTATACCTCACGAGCAGTACTTC.